Included here is one T cell receptor (beta chain) sequence, with context. The sample originates from a study of control samples from healthy donors and cancer patients. Sequenced by immunoSEQ multiplex PCR; TCRdb stores in-frame clones only, minus some. The data show some 160,000 clones, roughly 89% seen once. V lost 0 bases and J lost 7; bases outside the gene matches: 10. CDR1 and CDR2 (germline): SGHDT, YYEEEE. The CDR3 covers 15 residues. The receptor was isolated from a man younger than 40 in good health. V gene TRBV5-6 combines with J gene TRBJ2-7; 7 bases match TRBD2. Material: blood. The CDR3 DNA sequence: TGTGCCAGCAGCTTGGTGGCTAGCGGAAGCGGGGAGCAGTACTTC. It encodes CASSLVASGSGEQYF. The full variable domain, completed using reference TRBV5-6 and TRBJ2-7, is DAGVTQSPTHLIKTRGQQVTLRCSPKSGHDTVSWYQQALGQGPQFIFQYYEEEERQRGNFPDRFSGHQFPNYSSELNVNALLLGDSALYLCASSLVASGSGEQYFGPGTRLTVT.